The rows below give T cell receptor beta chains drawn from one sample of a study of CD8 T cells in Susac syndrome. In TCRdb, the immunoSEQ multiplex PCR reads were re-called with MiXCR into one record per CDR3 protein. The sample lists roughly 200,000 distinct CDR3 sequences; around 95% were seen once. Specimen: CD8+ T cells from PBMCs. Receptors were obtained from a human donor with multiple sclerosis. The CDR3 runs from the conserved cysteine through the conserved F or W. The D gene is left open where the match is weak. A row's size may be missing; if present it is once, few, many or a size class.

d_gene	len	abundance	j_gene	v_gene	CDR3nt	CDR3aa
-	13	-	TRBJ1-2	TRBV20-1	TGCAGTGCTAGAGATCCAGGGGCCTATGGCTACACCTTC	CSARDPGAYGYTF
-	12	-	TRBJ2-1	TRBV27	TGTGCCAGCAGTTTACCGGGCAGGGACCAGTTCTTC	CASSLPGRDQFF
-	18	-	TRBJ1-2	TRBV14	TGTGCCAGCAGCCAAGAGTGGTCCGGCTCAGGCGGTAACTATGGCTACACCTTC	CASSQEWSGSGGNYGYTF
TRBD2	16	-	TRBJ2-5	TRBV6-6	TGTGCCAGCAGTTACTCGGTAGCGGGAGTAGGAGAGACCCAGTACTTC	CASSYSVAGVGETQYF
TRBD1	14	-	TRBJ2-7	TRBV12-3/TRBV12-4	TGTGCCAGCAGTACTCGGACAGGGGTCTACGAGCAGTACTTC	CASSTRTGVYEQYF
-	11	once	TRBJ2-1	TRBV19	TGTGCCAGTACCCTCGCTGGTGAGCAGTTCTTC	CASTLAGEQFF
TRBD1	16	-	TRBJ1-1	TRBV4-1	TGCGCCAGCAGCCAAGCTCCGACAGGGGGTGGCACTGAAGCTTTCTTT	CASSQAPTGGGTEAFF
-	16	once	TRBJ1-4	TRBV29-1	TGCAGCGTTGAGGCAGGGAAAGTGGTGGCTAATGAAAAACTGTTTTTT	CSVEAGKVVANEKLFF
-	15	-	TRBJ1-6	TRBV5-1	TGCGCCAGCAGCTTGGCCCCGAACGGGAATTCACCCCTCCACTTT	CASSLAPNGNSPLHF
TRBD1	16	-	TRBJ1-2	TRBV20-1	TGCAGTGCTAGAGATTGGGGACAGGGCGGGAACTATGGCTACACCTTC	CSARDWGQGGNYGYTF